This TCR beta chain was identified in a study of blood T cells in healthy people across ages. Looked up from germline, CDR1 is LGHNA and CDR2 is YSLEER. V was clipped by 3 bases and J by 0 bases, with 17 bases between them. This CDR3 is built from 17 residues. Primers used in a second PCR of roughly 6 to 12 cycles were a sample-barcoded 5' primer and a J-beta primer mix. TCRdb reanalysed the 5' RACE reads using MiXCR and keeps one entry per CDR3 protein. The table shows approximately 880,000 distinct CDR3 sequences, with 40% to 60% occurring only once. A few counts support this clonotype. The origin of this receptor is a man aged 25 to 40 in good health. Material for sequencing was blood. The rearrangement links TRBV4-3 to TRBJ1-2; a weak D match, TRBD1 (6 bases). The CDR3 loop is CASSHEPGAVSNYGYTF. Written as DNA, the CDR3 is TGCGCCAGCAGCCACGAACCGGGGGCAGTATCTAACTATGGCTACACCTTC.